This TCR beta chain was sequenced in a study of Ad26.COV2.S vaccination and SARS-CoV-2 variants. Study as a whole: Donor joined the COV1001 Ad26.COV2.S trial arm. Recipients of Ad26.COV2.S got it intramuscularly, once or twice 56 days apart.

Treatment given: over 15 received Ad26.COV2.S at low or high dose, single or two shots; roughly five received placebo; per-sample allocation not given. Following the first vaccine or placebo injection, samples were taken on day 63. With regard to this clone: Its antigen remains unidentified.

Produced via immunoSEQ multiplex PCR; TCRdb's table is partial and in-frame only. Of more than 400,000 clones in the sample, about 90% were seen once. This CDR3 is built from 17 residues. Germline V gene sequence: CDR1 MDHEN, CDR2 SYDVKM. V was pared by 4 bases and J by 0 bases, with 15 bases between. Study-level points and caveats: After vaccination, reports described spike-specific CD8+ and CD4+ T cell responses as showing substantial breadth.

The receptor was derived from a person aged 18-60 years who received the Ad26.COV2.S COVID-19 vaccine or a placebo. The chain employs TRBV28 and TRBJ2-2, with a weak D call TRBD1 (6 bases). The sample was peripheral blood, taken in a trial of Ad26.COV2.S vaccine versus placebo. CDR3 residues: CASSYGGAGANTGELFF. The DNA for the CDR3 is TGTGCCAGCAGTTATGGGGGAGCAGGGGCGAACACCGGGGAGCTGTTTTTT.